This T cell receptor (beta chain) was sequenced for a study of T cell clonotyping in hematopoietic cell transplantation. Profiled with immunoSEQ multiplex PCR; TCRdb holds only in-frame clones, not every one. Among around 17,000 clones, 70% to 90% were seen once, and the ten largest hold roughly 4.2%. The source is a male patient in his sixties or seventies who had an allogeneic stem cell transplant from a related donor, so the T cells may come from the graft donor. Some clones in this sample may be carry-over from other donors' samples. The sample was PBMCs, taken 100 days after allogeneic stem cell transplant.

The CDR3 nucleotides are TGTGCCAGCAGCCGGACGGGACAGGGGAATCCCTATGGCTACACCTTC. It specifies CASSRTGQGNPYGYTF. This chain connects TRBV7-2 to TRBJ1-2; 10 bases are shared with TRBD1. Germline V gene lookup returns CDR1 SGHTA and CDR2 FQGNSA. The CDR3 is 16 residues long. Losses at the gene ends were 5 bases for V and 4 bases for J; bases not matched to a gene: 10.